The 6 T cell receptor beta chains presented below share a single source sample, sequenced in a study of OX40 agonist ivuxolimab in advanced cancers. The repertoire was sequenced with immunoSEQ multiplex PCR; TCRdb's copy has only in-frame clones and lacks some. Here the sample spans 50,000 to 70,000 clones, approximately 90% being singletons. The sample in question was CD4+ or CD8+ T cells sorted from blood, obtained in a trial of the OX40 agonist ivuxolimab. All receptors derive from an adult with an advanced solid tumor such as melanoma, head and neck, liver or kidney cancer.

The rearrangement uses TRBV5-6 and TRBJ2-1, with D hard to call. The CDR3 consists of 13 residues. V gave up 0 bases and J gave up 4 bases, with 5 bases separating them. Germline assignment: CDR1 SGHDT and CDR2 YYEEEE. CDR3 in amino acids: CASSLVSYNEQFF. The CDR3 nucleotides read TGTGCCAGCAGCTTGGTTTCATACAATGAGCAGTTCTTC.

V gene TRBV27 combines with J gene TRBJ2-3; D possibly matches TRBD1 or TRBD2 (6 bases each). The CDR3 totals 16 residues. Germline loops: CDR1 MNHEY, CDR2 SMNVEV (reference sequence). The V end lost 7 bases, the J end lost 0 bases, and 17 bases lay between the germline ends. CDR3 in amino acids: CASTRRGAQSTDTQYF. CDR3 sequence (DNA): TGTGCCAGCACCCGAAGGGGGGCGCAGAGCACAGATACGCAGTATTTT.

J is TRBJ2-3 and V is TRBV6-5; D is unclear. Trimming took off 7 bases at V and 0 bases at J, with 5 bases between the two ends. Germline V CDR1 and CDR2: MNHEY, SVGAGI. The length of the CDR3 is 12 residues. CDR3 bases: TGTGCCAGCACGACTAGCACAGATACGCAGTATTTT. Its translation: CASTTSTDTQYF.

The chain links TRBV14 to TRBJ2-1, with TRBD2 identical over 9 bases. The CDR3 is 22 residues long. The trim removed 1 base at V and 4 bases at J, leaving 23 bases unmatched. Germline V lookup: CDR1 SGHDN, CDR2 FVKESK. The CDR3 sequence: CASSQGVTRDGGSGSMYNEQFF. CDR3 in DNA: TGTGCCAGCAGCCAAGGAGTGACAAGGGATGGAGGTAGCGGGAGCATGTACAATGAGCAGTTCTTC.

The V and J genes are TRBV7-9 and TRBJ2-1; TRBD2 agrees at 8 bases. This CDR3 is 14 amino acids long. After removal of 5 bases from V and 6 bases from J, the junction contained 6 bases not matched to a gene. Germline assignment: CDR1 SEHNR and CDR2 FQNEAQ (reference sequence). The CDR3 loop is CASSIGTRANEQFF. CDR3 in DNA: TGTGCCAGCAGCATCGGGACTAGAGCCAATGAGCAGTTCTTC.

The rearrangement links TRBV5-1 to TRBJ1-1; 7 nucleotides align to TRBD1. CDR3 size: 12 residues. CDR1 is SGHRS and CDR2 is YFSETQ in the germline V gene. The V segment lost 2 bases and the J segment 7 bases; nucleotides outside the gene matches: 2. CDR3 residues: CASSLQGNEAFF. In nucleotides, the CDR3 is TGCGCCAGCAGCTTACAGGGGAATGAAGCTTTCTTT.